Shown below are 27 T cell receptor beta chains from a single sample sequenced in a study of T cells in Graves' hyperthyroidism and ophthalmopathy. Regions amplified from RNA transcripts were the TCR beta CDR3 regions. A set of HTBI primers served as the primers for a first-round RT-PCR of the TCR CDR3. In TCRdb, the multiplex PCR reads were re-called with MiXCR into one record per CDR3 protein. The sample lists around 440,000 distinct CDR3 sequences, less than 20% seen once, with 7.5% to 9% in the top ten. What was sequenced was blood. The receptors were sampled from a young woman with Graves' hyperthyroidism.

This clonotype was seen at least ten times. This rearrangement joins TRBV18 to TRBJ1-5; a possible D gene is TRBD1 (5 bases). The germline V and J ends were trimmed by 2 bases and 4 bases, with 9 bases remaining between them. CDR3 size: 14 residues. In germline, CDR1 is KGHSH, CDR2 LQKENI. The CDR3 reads CASSPFGGNQPQHF. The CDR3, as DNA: TGTGCCAGCTCACCATTTGGGGGGAATCAGCCCCAGCATTTT.

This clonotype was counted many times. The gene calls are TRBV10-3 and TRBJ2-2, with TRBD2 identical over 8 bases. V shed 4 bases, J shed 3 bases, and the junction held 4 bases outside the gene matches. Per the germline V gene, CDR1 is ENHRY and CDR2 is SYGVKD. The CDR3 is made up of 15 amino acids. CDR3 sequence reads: CAISVGTSDTGELFF. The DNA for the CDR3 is TGTGCCATCAGTGTCGGGACTAGTGACACCGGGGAGCTGTTTTTT.

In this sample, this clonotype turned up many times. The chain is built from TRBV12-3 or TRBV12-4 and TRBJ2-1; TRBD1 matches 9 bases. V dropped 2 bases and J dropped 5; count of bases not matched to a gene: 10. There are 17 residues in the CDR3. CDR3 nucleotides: TGTGCCAGCAGTTTAACCGGCGGACAGGGGAGCCACAATGAGCAGTTCTTC. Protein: CASSLTGGQGSHNEQFF.

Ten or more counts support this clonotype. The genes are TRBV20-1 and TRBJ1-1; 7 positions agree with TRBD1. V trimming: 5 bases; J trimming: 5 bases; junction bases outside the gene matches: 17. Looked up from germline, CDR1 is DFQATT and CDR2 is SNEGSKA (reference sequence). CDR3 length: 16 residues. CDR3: CSAAQTYRGSRTEAFF. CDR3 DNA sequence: TGCAGTGCTGCCCAAACCTACAGGGGATCGAGGACTGAAGCTTTCTTT.

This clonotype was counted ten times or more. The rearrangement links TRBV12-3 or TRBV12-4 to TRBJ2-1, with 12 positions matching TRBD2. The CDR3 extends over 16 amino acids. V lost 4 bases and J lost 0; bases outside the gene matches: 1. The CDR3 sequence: CASSWGLAGSYNEQFF. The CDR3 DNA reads TGTGCCAGCAGTTGGGGACTAGCGGGCTCCTACAATGAGCAGTTCTTC.

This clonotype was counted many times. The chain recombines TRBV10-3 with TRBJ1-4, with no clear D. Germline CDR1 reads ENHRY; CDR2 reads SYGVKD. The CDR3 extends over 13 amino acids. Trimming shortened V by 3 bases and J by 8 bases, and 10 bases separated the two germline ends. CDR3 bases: TGTGCCATCAGTGAATCCTTCGGGGAAAAACTGTTTTTT. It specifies CAISESFGEKLFF.

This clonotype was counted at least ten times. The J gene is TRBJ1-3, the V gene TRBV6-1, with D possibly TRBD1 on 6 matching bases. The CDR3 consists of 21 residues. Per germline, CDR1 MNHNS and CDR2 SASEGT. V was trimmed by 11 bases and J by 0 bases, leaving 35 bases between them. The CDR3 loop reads CASPAWGLVGTPGASGNTIYF. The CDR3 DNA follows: TGTGCCTCCCCAGCGTGGGGCCTCGTTGGGACTCCGGGGGCCTCTGGAAACACCATATATTTT.

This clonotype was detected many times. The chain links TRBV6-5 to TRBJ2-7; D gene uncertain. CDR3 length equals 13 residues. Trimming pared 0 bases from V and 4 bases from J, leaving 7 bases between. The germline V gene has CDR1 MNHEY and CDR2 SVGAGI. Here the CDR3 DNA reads TGTGCCAGCAGTTACTCGGTCGGGTACGAGCAGTACTTC. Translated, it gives CASSYSVGYEQYF.

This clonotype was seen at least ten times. The chain's CDR3 is CSAIPGGANQPQHF. In DNA, the CDR3 is TGCAGTGCTATACCAGGGGGTGCTAATCAGCCCCAGCATTTT. V and J are TRBV20-1 and TRBJ1-5, with 7 positions matching TRBD1. Germline assignment: CDR1 DFQATT and CDR2 SNEGSKA (reference sequence). CDR3 length: 14 amino acids. V shed 4 bases, J shed 4 bases, and the junction held 7 bases outside the gene matches.

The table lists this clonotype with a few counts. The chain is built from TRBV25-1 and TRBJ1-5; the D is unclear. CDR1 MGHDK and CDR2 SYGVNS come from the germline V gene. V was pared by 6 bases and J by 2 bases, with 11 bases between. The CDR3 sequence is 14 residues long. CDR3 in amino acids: CASSGVQGNQPQHF. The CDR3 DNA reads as TGTGCCAGCAGCGGGGTTCAGGGCAATCAGCCCCAGCATTTT.

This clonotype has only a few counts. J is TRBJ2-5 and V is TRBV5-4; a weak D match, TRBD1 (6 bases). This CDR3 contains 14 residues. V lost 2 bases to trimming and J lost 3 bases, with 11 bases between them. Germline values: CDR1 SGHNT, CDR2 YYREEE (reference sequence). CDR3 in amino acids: CASSLPGTKETQYF. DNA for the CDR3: TGTGCCAGCAGCTTACCCGGGACAAAAGAGACCCAGTACTTC. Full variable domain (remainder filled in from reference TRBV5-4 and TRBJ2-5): ETGVTQSPTHLIKTRGQQVTLRCSSQSGHNTVSWYQQALGQGPQFIFQYYREEENGRGNFPPRFSGLQFPNYSSELNVNALELDDSALYLCASSLPGTKETQYFGPGTRLLVL.

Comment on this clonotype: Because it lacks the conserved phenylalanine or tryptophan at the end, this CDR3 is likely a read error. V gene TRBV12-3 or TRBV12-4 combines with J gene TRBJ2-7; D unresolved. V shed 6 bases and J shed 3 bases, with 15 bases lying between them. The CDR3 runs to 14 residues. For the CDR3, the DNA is TGTGCCAGCAGCGCCCAGGTAGGGCGCTACGAGCAGTACCTC. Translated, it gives CASSAQVGRYEQYL.

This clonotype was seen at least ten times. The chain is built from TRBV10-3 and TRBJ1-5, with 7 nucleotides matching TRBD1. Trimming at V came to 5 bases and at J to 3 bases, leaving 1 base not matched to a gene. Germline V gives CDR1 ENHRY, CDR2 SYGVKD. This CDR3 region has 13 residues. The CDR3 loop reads CAISQGDNQPQHF. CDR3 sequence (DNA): TGTGCCATCAGTCAGGGGGACAATCAGCCCCAGCATTTT.

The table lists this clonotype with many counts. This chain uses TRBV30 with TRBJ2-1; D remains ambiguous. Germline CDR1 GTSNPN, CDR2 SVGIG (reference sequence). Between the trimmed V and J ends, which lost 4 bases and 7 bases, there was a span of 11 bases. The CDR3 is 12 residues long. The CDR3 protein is CAWNGLGNEQFF. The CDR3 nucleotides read TGTGCCTGGAACGGTCTGGGGAATGAGCAGTTCTTC.

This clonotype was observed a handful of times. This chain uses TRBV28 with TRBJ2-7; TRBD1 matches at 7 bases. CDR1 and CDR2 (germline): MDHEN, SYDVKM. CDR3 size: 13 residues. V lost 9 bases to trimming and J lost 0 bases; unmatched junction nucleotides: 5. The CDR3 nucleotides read TGTGCCAGTTCGGACAGGAACTCCTACGAGCAGTACTTC. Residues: CASSDRNSYEQYF.

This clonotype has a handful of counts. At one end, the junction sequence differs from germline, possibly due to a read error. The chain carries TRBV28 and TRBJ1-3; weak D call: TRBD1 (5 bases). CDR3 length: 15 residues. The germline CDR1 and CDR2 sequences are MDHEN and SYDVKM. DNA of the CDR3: TGTGCCAGCAGTTTAGGCCCAGGGCAGGCAAACGCCATATATTTT. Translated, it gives CASSLGPGQANAIYF.

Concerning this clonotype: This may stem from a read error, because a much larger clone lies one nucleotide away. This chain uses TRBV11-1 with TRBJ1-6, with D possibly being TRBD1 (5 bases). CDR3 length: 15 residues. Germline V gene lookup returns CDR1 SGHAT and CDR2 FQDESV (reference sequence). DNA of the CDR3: TGTACCAGCAGCTTAAAAGGGGACCTTTCCGGAGCCCTCCACTTT. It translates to CTSSLKGDLSGALHF.

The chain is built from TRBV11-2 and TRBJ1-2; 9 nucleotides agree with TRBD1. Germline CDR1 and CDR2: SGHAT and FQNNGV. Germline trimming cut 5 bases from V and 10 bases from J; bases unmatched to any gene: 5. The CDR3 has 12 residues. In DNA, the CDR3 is TGTGCCAGCAGCCCCCGGACAGGGGACTACACCTTC. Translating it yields CASSPRTGDYTF.

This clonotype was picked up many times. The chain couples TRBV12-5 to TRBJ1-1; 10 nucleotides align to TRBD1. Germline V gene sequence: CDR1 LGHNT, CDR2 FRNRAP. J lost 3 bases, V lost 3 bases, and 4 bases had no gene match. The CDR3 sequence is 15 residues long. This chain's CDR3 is CASGLETGGYTEAFF. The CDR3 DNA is TGTGCTAGTGGTTTAGAGACAGGGGGCTACACTGAAGCTTTCTTT.

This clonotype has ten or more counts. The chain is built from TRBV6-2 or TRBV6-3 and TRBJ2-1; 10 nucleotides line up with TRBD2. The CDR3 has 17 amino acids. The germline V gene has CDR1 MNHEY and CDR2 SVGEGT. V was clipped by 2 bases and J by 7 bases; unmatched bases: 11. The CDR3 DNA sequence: TGTGCCAGCAGTTACAGGACTAGCGGACCGAGGGGAAATGAGCAGTTCTTC. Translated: CASSYRTSGPRGNEQFF.

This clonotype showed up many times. CDR3 DNA sequence: TGCAGTGCTAGAAAGTTCGGGAATGAGCAGTTCTTC. Translated, it gives CSARKFGNEQFF. The chain has TRBV20-1 and TRBJ2-1; D not resolved. The V end was cut by 2 bases, the J end by 7 bases, with 9 bases between. CDR3 length: 12 amino acids. Looked up from germline, CDR1 is DFQATT and CDR2 is SNEGSKA (reference sequence).

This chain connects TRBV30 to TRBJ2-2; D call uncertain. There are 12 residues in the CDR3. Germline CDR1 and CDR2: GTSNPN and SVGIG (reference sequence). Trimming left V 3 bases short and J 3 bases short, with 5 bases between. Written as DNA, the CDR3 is TGTGCCTGGAGCCGGGACACCGGGGAGCTGTTTTTT. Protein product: CAWSRDTGELFF.

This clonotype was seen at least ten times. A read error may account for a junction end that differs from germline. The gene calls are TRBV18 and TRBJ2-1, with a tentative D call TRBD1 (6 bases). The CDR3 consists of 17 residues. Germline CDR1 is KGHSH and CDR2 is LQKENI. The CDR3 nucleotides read TGTGCCAGCTCGCCACAGGGCGTCGAGCGCTCCTACAATGAGCAGTTCTTC. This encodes CASSPQGVERSYNEQFF.

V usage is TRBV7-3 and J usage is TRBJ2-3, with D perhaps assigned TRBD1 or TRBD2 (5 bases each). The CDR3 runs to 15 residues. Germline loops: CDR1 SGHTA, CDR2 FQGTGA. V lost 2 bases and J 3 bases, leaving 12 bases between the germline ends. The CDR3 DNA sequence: TGTGCCAGCAGCTTAGGGTCAGGGAGTACAGATACGCAGTATTTT. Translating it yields CASSLGSGSTDTQYF.

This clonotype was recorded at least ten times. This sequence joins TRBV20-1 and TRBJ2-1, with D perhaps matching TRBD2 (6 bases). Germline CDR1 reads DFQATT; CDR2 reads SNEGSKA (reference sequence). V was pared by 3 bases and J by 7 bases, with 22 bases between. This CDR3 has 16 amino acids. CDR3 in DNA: TGCAGTGCTAGTGTCGGGGCTAGCGCGACGGAAAATGAGCAGTTCTTC. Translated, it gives CSASVGASATENEQFF.

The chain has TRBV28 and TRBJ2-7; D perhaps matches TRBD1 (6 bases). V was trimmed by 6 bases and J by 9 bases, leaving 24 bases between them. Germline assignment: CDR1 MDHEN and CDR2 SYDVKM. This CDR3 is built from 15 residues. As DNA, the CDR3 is TGTGCCAGCAGCTTAGTCCTGGGGGCGCCAGGGGTGCAGTACTTC. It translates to CASSLVLGAPGVQYF.

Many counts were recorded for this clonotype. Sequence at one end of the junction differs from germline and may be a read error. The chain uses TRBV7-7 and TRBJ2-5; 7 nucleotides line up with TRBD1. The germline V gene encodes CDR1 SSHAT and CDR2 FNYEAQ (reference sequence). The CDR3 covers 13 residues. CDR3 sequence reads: CASNLGQVMAQYF. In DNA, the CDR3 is TGTGCTAGCAACCTTGGACAGGTCATGGCCCAGTACTTC.